These T cell receptor beta chains were read from a single sample in a study of shared clonotypes between healthy human individuals. Method: immunoSEQ multiplex PCR; TCRdb's copy keeps in-frame clones and lacks some. This sample has around 2,000,000 clones, with approximately 94% found just once. The specimen was naive CD8+ T cells from PBMCs. These receptors were collected from a man younger than 35 in good health. Some clones in this sample may be carry-over from other donors' samples. The CDR3 runs from the conserved cysteine through the conserved F or W. A D gene is named only where the DNA matches it firmly. Not all rows give a size; the values are once, few, many and, for expanded clones, a class.

>.|TRBV14|TRBJ1-4|.
TGTGCCAGCAGCCAAGATTCTCGTGAAAAACTGTTTTTT
CASSQDSREKLFF
>.|TRBV9|TRBJ1-2|.
TGTGCCAGCAGCGAGACACGGGGATCGTTAGGCTACACCTTC
CASSETRGSLGYTF
>.|TRBV11-2|TRBJ2-7|.
TGTGCCAGCAGGCTCTCCTACGAGCAGTACTTC
CASRLSYEQYF
>once|TRBV7-9|TRBJ2-1|TRBD2
TGTGCCAGCACCTCCCTGGGGGCGGGAGGATATTCCTACAATGAGCAGTTCTTC
CASTSLGAGGYSYNEQFF
>.|TRBV13|TRBJ2-1|TRBD1
TGTGCCAGCAGCGTCCCCCGGACAGGTTTCAATGAGCAGTTCTTC
CASSVPRTGFNEQFF
>.|TRBV6-5|TRBJ1-1|.
TGTGCCAGCAGTTACTCTGGGAGGGTAGGCGAAGCTTTCTTT
CASSYSGRVGEAFF
>.|TRBV27|TRBJ1-5|TRBD1
TGTGCCAGCAGTGTAGACAGGGCAGGACAGCCCCAGCATTTT
CASSVDRAGQPQHF
>.|TRBV19|TRBJ2-1|TRBD1
TGTGCCAGTAGTATAGGGGGCAGGGGGTCTGAGAATGAGCAGTTCTTC
CASSIGGRGSENEQFF
>.|TRBV11-2|TRBJ1-2|.
TGTGCCAGCAGCCACGGGGCAGGGAACTATGGCTACACCTTC
CASSHGAGNYGYTF
>.|TRBV7-2|TRBJ2-7|.
TGTGCCAGCAGCTTGAGGACCTACGAGCAGTACTTC
CASSLRTYEQYF
>.|TRBV9|TRBJ2-1|TRBD2
TGTGCCAGCAGCGTAGGGACTAGGTCCTACAATGAGCAGTTCTTC
CASSVGTRSYNEQFF
>.|TRBV28|TRBJ2-3|TRBD1
TGTGCCAGCAGTCCCGGGACAGGGGTTGCAGATACGCAGTATTTT
CASSPGTGVADTQYF
>.|TRBV29-1|TRBJ1-4|.
TGCAGCGTTGAAGGGGGATTTGGTGAAAAACTGTTTTTT
CSVEGGFGEKLFF
>.|TRBV25-1|TRBJ1-5|.
TGTGCCAGCAGTGCAGTTGGGGAGATTCAGCCCCAGCATTTT
CASSAVGEIQPQHF
>few|TRBV4-3|TRBJ1-5|.
TGCGCCAGCAGCCAAGCACTTGGTCAGCCCCAGCATTTT
CASSQALGQPQHF
>.|TRBV7-4|TRBJ2-7|TRBD1
TGTGCCAGCAGTTATACAGGGGGTATCTACGAGCAGTACTTC
CASSYTGGIYEQYF
>.|TRBV5-1|TRBJ1-2|TRBD1
TGCGCCAGCAGCCCCGGGACAGCCCCTAACTATGGCTACACCTTC
CASSPGTAPNYGYTF
>.|TRBV27|TRBJ2-3|TRBD1
TGTGCCAGCAGTCCCTCCTCGGGACAGACCACAGATACGCAGTATTTT
CASSPSSGQTTDTQYF
>.|TRBV7-9|TRBJ2-2|.
TGTGCCAGCAGCTTCCCGGAATGGGGCAGGGCGACCGGGGAGCTGTTTTTT
CASSFPEWGRATGELFF
>once|TRBV13|TRBJ1-4|.
TGTGCCAGCAGCTTATTCTTGGGGACTAATGAAAAACTGTTTTTT
CASSLFLGTNEKLFF
>.|TRBV9|TRBJ2-5|TRBD2
TGTGCCAGCAGCGTAGAGGGACTAGCTGGTGAGACCCAGTACTTC
CASSVEGLAGETQYF
>.|TRBV5-6|TRBJ2-7|.
TGTGCCAGCAGCTTGGCCAGTGACAGCTACGAGCAGTACTTC
CASSLASDSYEQYF
>.|TRBV10-3|TRBJ2-1|.
TGTGCCATCAGTGAGTCGATTTCCTACAATGAGCAGTTCTTC
CAISESISYNEQFF
>.|TRBV4-1|TRBJ1-5|.
TGCGCCAGCAGCCAAGAATTGTATCAGCCCCAGCATTTT
CASSQELYQPQHF
>.|TRBV13|TRBJ2-1|TRBD2
TGTGCCAGCAGCTCCGGACTAGCGAGAGACAATGAGCAGTTCTTC
CASSSGLARDNEQFF
>.|TRBV2|TRBJ2-5|.
TGTGCCAGCGGATGGACAGGGACCGGGGGGCCCCAGTACTTC
CASGWTGTGGPQYF
>.|TRBV4-2|TRBJ2-2|.
TGTGCCAGCAGCCTCCTCGCCGGGGAGCTGTTTTTT
CASSLLAGELFF
>.|TRBV19|TRBJ2-7|TRBD2
TGTGCCAGTAGTGTAAGCGGGAAGTCTACCTACGAGCAGTACTTC
CASSVSGKSTYEQYF
>.|TRBV6-5|TRBJ1-5|.
TGTGCCAGCAGTTACCGTAAGGGGAGGCCCCAGCATTTT
CASSYRKGRPQHF
>once|TRBV9|TRBJ1-2|TRBD1
TGTGCCAGCAGCCACCCCCGGGACAGTTCCCCGAACTATGGCTACACCTTC
CASSHPRDSSPNYGYTF
>.|TRBV10-3|TRBJ2-3|.
TGTGCCACCGATCCACTAGGGGGGGGAAGCACAGATACGCAGTATTTT
CATDPLGGGSTDTQYF
>.|TRBV7-9|TRBJ1-2|.
TGTGCCAGCAGCCCCGCGTTACCGGACGACTATGGCTACACCTTC
CASSPALPDDYGYTF
>.|TRBV7-3|TRBJ2-1|TRBD1
TGTGCCAGCAGCTCAGACAGGGGTAATGAGCAGTTCTTC
CASSSDRGNEQFF